The 32 T cell receptor beta chains presented below share a single source sample, sequenced in a study of blood T cells in healthy people across ages. A J-beta primer mix and a sample-barcoded 5' primer were used in a second PCR of roughly 6 to 11 cycles. A single record per CDR3 protein comes from TCRdb applying MiXCR to the 5' RACE reads. In the table there are around 1,800,000 distinct CDR3 sequences, about two fifths of which are singletons. Material for sequencing was blood. All receptors derive from a human donor in good health.

The gene calls are TRBV5-5 and TRBJ2-1, with a tentative D call TRBD1 (5 bases). With 2 bases removed from V and 0 bases from J, the gap between germline ends came to 12 bases. Germline CDR1 SGHKS, CDR2 YYEKEE (reference sequence). The CDR3 has 16 amino acids. The DNA for the CDR3 is TGTGCCAGCAGCTTCCTAGGGGTTTCCTCCTACAATGAGCAGTTCTTC. Translated, it gives CASSFLGVSSYNEQFF.

Concerning this clonotype: A junction end diverges from the germline sequence, so it may reflect a read error. The chain is built from TRBV20-1 and TRBJ2-4; a weak D match, TRBD2 (5 bases). The closer fit of TRBJ2-7 to the DNA end suggests the J call may be wrong. There are 15 residues in the CDR3. Germline V gene sequence: CDR1 DFQATT, CDR2 SNEGSKA (reference sequence). Written as DNA, the CDR3 is TGCAGCGCTAGACCCCCCGCTAGCCGATGGTACGAGCAGTACTTC. Protein sequence: CSARPPASRWYEQYF.

V and J are TRBV12-3 or TRBV12-4 and TRBJ1-3; 7 bases line up with TRBD1. The CDR3 length is 14 residues. Trimming at V came to 6 bases and at J to 4 bases, leaving 6 bases not matched to a gene. The CDR3 sequence is CASSETGLGNTIYF. In DNA form, the CDR3 reads TGTGCCAGCAGCGAGACAGGGTTGGGAAACACCATATATTTT.

The V gene is TRBV29-1, the J gene TRBJ2-3, with TRBD2 matching over 10 bases. The germline V gene encodes CDR1 SQVTM and CDR2 ANQGSEA. The junction had 6 bases not matched to a gene; V was cut back by 6 bases and J by 0 bases. The CDR3 loop spans 15 amino acids. The CDR3 region is CSVLILAGSTDTQYF. CDR3 nucleotide sequence: TGCAGCGTGCTAATACTAGCGGGGAGCACAGATACGCAGTATTTT.

The chain links TRBV12-5 to TRBJ1-2; D is possibly TRBD1 (5 bases). The CDR3 totals 16 residues. From germline, CDR1 is LGHNT and CDR2 FRNRAP. Trimming stripped 3 bases from V and 3 bases from J, with 17 bases between. The CDR3 spells CASGFSTQVGHYGYTF. In nucleotides, the CDR3 is TGTGCTAGTGGTTTCTCCACTCAGGTGGGACACTATGGCTACACCTTC.

In this sample, this clonotype turned up a few times. The DNA for the CDR3 is TGTGCCAGCAGCTCAATGACTGGCTACAATGAGCAGTTCTTC. It translates to CASSSMTGYNEQFF. V gene TRBV11-2 combines with J gene TRBJ2-1; D call uncertain. In germline, CDR1 is SGHAT, CDR2 FQNNGV. The V gene lost 4 bases and the J gene lost 3 bases, with 10 bases spanning the gap. This CDR3 spans 14 amino acids.

This clonotype was detected a few times. This chain joins TRBV9 and TRBJ2-4; 7 nucleotides match TRBD2. The J call may be faulty, since TRBJ2-5 better matches the DNA end. This CDR3 region has 16 residues. Germline CDR1 SGDLS, CDR2 YYNGEE. DNA of the CDR3: TGTGCCAGCAGCGTAGGCGGCGGGGGAACGCGAGAGACCCAGTACTTC. Translating gives CASSVGGGGTRETQYF.

This clonotype was seen a handful of times. The chain has TRBV12-3 or TRBV12-4 and TRBJ2-7, with TRBD1 identical over 7 bases. V shed 7 bases and J 2 bases; nucleotides not matched to a gene: 8. This CDR3 has 14 residues. CDR3 loop: CASTQGQPTYEQYF. CDR3 DNA sequence: TGTGCCAGCACCCAGGGACAGCCAACCTACGAGCAGTACTTC.

The chain employs TRBV2 and TRBJ1-2, with 7 bases matching TRBD1. Trimming took 8 bases from V and 1 from J; bases not matched to a gene: 7. Germline V gene lookup returns CDR1 SNHLY and CDR2 FYNNEI. This CDR3 spans 14 amino acids. The CDR3 sequence: CASLRDSVNYGYTF. CDR3 coding DNA: TGTGCCAGCCTGCGGGACAGCGTTAACTATGGCTACACCTTC.

The rearrangement links TRBV4-2 to TRBJ2-5, with unresolved D. Germline CDR1 LGHNA, CDR2 YNFKEQ. CDR3 length equals 14 residues. V gave up 4 bases and J gave up 2 bases, with 11 bases separating them. The CDR3 reads CASSPRSKQETQYF. CDR3 nucleotides: TGTGCCAGCAGCCCCCGCTCGAAACAAGAGACCCAGTACTTC.

This chain joins TRBV9 and TRBJ2-1; D possibly matches TRBD1 or TRBD2 (6 bases each). The CDR3 spans 17 residues. From germline, CDR1 is SGDLS and CDR2 YYNGEE. V shed 4 bases and J shed 6 bases, with 23 bases lying between them. CDR3 coding DNA: TGTGCCAGCAGCTTCGAGAGGGGGGACGGGTCTCGCAATGAGCAGTTCTTC. It encodes CASSFERGDGSRNEQFF.

The V call is TRBV6-2 or TRBV6-3, the J call TRBJ2-1, with 8 bases matching TRBD1. Per the germline V gene, CDR1 is MNHEY and CDR2 is SVGEGT. The CDR3 is 16 residues long. Trimming removed 0 bases from V and 2 bases from J; junction bases left unmatched: 3. The CDR3 DNA follows: TGTGCCAGCAGTTACTCAACAGGGGGACCCTACAATGAGCAGTTCTTC. Amino acid sequence: CASSYSTGGPYNEQFF.

The J gene is TRBJ2-1, the V gene TRBV28, with D maybe TRBD1 (6 bases). V lost 6 bases and J lost 13, with 19 bases in between. The germline CDR1 and CDR2 sequences are MDHEN and SYDVKM. The CDR3 runs 13 residues. CDR3 region: CASRPGTSNLQFF. The CDR3 DNA follows: TGTGCCAGCAGGCCCGGGACAAGTAACCTACAGTTCTTC.

This chain uses TRBV7-9 with TRBJ2-2, with D perhaps given as TRBD1 or TRBD2 (5 bases each). The CDR3 contains 14 residues. CDR1 is SEHNR and CDR2 is FQNEAQ in the germline V gene (reference sequence). V gave up 7 bases and J gave up 5 bases, with 14 bases separating them. CDR3 sequence reads: CASISRGVTGELFF. As DNA, the CDR3 is TGTGCCAGCATCTCGAGAGGGGTAACCGGGGAGCTGTTTTTT.

This clonotype was detected a few times. The chain uses TRBV25-1 and TRBJ1-2, with TRBD1 as a possible D gene (5 bases). Trimming removed 3 bases at V and 3 bases at J, with 8 bases between. CDR1 and CDR2 from the germline V gene are MGHDK and SYGVNS. The CDR3 sequence is 13 residues long. In nucleotides, the CDR3 is TGTGCCAGCAGTGACTGGGACGACTATGGCTACACCTTC. Translation: CASSDWDDYGYTF.

There are a few counts of this clonotype. Here the CDR3 reads CASRNRYNEQFF. The CDR3 DNA reads TGTGCCAGCAGAAACAGATACAATGAGCAGTTCTTC. The chain has TRBV6-1 and TRBJ2-1; no firm D call. Trimming took 6 bases from V and 4 from J, leaving 7 bases between them. CDR1 MNHNS and CDR2 SASEGT come from the germline V gene. The CDR3 covers 12 residues.

The V gene is TRBV11-3, the J gene TRBJ2-1; D uncertain. The CDR3 runs to 14 residues. Germline V lookup: CDR1 SGHNT, CDR2 YENEEA. Trimming shortened V by 5 bases and J by 5 bases, and 13 bases separated the two germline ends. This CDR3 reads CASSGLFSDNEQFF. The CDR3 DNA is TGTGCCAGCAGCGGGTTATTCAGTGACAATGAGCAGTTCTTC.

V usage is TRBV10-3 and J usage is TRBJ1-2; D is uncertain. Trimming cost V 11 bases and J 1 base, with 5 bases left between them. Germline CDR1 and CDR2: ENHRY and SYGVKD. The CDR3 consists of 10 residues. The CDR3 protein is CARGNYGYTF. CDR3 bases: TGTGCCCGGGGTAACTATGGCTACACCTTC.

In its sample, this clonotype was seen a few times. The chain uses TRBV10-3 and TRBJ1-2, with D maybe TRBD1 (6 bases). Deletions cut 4 bases from V and 4 bases from J, with 13 bases between. The germline CDR1 and CDR2 sequences are ENHRY and SYGVKD. The CDR3 has 14 residues. The CDR3 is CAISADSELYGYTF. CDR3 nucleotides: TGTGCCATCAGTGCGGACAGCGAGCTCTATGGCTACACCTTC.

The chain recombines TRBV10-3 with TRBJ1-2, with D perhaps TRBD1 (6 bases). Looked up from germline, CDR1 is ENHRY and CDR2 is SYGVKD. The V and J ends lost 0 bases and 4 bases respectively, with 12 bases between them. This CDR3 is built from 15 residues. The CDR3 nucleotides read TGTGCCATCAGTGAGTCGACGGGGGGCGGCTATGGCTACACCTTC. Translation: CAISESTGGGYGYTF.

As regards this clonotype: Possible read error: a much larger clone is one base away. The gene calls are TRBV5-6 and TRBJ2-7; the D is unclear. Germline V CDR1 and CDR2: SGHDT, YYEEEE. CDR3 size: 13 residues. DNA for the CDR3: TGTGTCAGCAGCTTGTATTCTTCCTACGAGCAGTACTTC. Residues: CVSSLYSSYEQYF.

J is TRBJ2-5 and V is TRBV7-8; D could derive from TRBD1 or TRBD2 (6 bases each). This CDR3 is 14 amino acids long. Germline V gene lookup returns CDR1 SGHVS and CDR2 FQNEAQ. The V and J ends lost 2 bases and 3 bases respectively, with 10 bases between them. CDR3 DNA: TGTGCCAGCAGCTTACCGGAGGGGGAAGAGACCCAGTACTTC. Translation gives CASSLPEGEETQYF.

This clonotype has more than one count but fewer than ten. The CDR3 region has the DNA TGTGCCAGCAGCGTAGTCCAGACCGACCCCTATGGCTACACCTTC. Its protein product is CASSVVQTDPYGYTF. This chain links TRBV9 with TRBJ1-2; no firm D call. There are 15 residues in the CDR3. Trimming removed 0 bases at V and 4 bases at J, with 13 bases between. Germline V gene data show CDR1 as SGDLS and CDR2 as YYNGEE.

The genes are TRBV27 and TRBJ2-5; D assignment may be TRBD1 or TRBD2 (6 bases each). The J call may be faulty, since TRBJ2-7 better matches the DNA end. CDR3 size: 11 residues. Germline assignment: CDR1 MNHEY and CDR2 SMNVEV (reference sequence). The CDR3 DNA follows: TGTGCCGGCCTTAAGGGGGGCGAGCAGTACTTC. Translating gives CAGLKGGEQYF.

This rearrangement joins TRBV9 to TRBJ1-1; D is unresolved. Germline CDR1 reads SGDLS; CDR2 reads YYNGEE. The length of the CDR3 is 13 residues. V dropped 0 bases and J dropped 3 bases, with 6 bases sitting between them. The CDR3 spells CASSVVVDTEAFF. The CDR3 nucleotides read TGTGCCAGCAGCGTAGTGGTGGACACTGAAGCTTTCTTT. Variable domain in full (rest from reference TRBV9 and TRBJ1-1): DSGVTQTPKHLITATGQRVTLRCSPRSGDLSVYWYQQSLDQGLQFLIQYYNGEERAKGNILERFSAQQFPDLHSELNLSSLELGDSALYFCASSVVVDTEAFFGQGTRLTVV.

The V and J genes are TRBV12-3 or TRBV12-4 and TRBJ2-5; D possibly corresponds to TRBD2 (6 bases). The assigned J gene may be wrong: the sequence end matches TRBJ2-7 better. This CDR3 is 13 amino acids long. CDR3: CASSWVPGDEQYF. In DNA, the CDR3 is TGTGCCAGCAGTTGGGTTCCGGGGGACGAGCAGTACTTC.

Details on this clonotype: Relative to the germline gene, one junction end is altered; a read error may explain this. V and J are TRBV20-1 and TRBJ1-2, with 10 nucleotides matching TRBD1. The CDR3 is 16 residues long. Per the germline V gene, CDR1 is DFQATT and CDR2 is SNEGSKA (reference sequence). The CDR3 region is CSARGIGQGDYYGYTF. CDR3 bases: TGCAGTGCTAGAGGGATAGGACAGGGGGATTACTATGGCTACACTTTC.

The chain combines TRBV7-2 with TRBJ2-3, with D tentatively TRBD1 (7 bases). V lost 3 bases, J lost 4 bases, and 11 bases lay in between. Germline CDR1 and CDR2: SGHTA and FQGNSA. The CDR3 totals 14 residues. In nucleotides, the CDR3 is TGTGCCAGCAGCTTCAGGGGGGCCCCAGATACGCAGTATTTT. Protein sequence: CASSFRGAPDTQYF.

The rearrangement uses TRBV28 and TRBJ2-7; D is perhaps TRBD1 (6 bases). This CDR3 has 15 residues. The germline V gene has CDR1 MDHEN and CDR2 SYDVKM. Trimming took 5 bases from V and 1 from J, leaving 15 bases between them. The DNA for the CDR3 is TGTGCCAGCAGTCCCCAGACAGGAGGATCCTACGAGCAGTACTTC. Translating it yields CASSPQTGGSYEQYF.

This clonotype was recorded a few times. The J gene is TRBJ2-7, the V gene TRBV6-2 or TRBV6-3; D is unclear. The CDR3 is made up of 13 amino acids. V gave up 6 bases and J gave up 0 bases, with 9 bases separating them. Germline assignment: CDR1 MNHEY and CDR2 SVGEGT. The CDR3 loop is CASRGFSSYEQYF. CDR3 nucleotides: TGTGCCAGCAGAGGGTTCAGCTCCTACGAGCAGTACTTC.

This clonotype was seen once. CDR3 in amino acids: CSVVLYNEQFF. DNA for the CDR3: TGCAGCGTTGTACTGTACAATGAGCAGTTCTTC. The gene calls are TRBV29-1 and TRBJ2-1; D is unclear. The CDR3 has 11 residues. Germline V gene lookup returns CDR1 SQVTM and CDR2 ANQGSEA. The V end lost 4 bases, the J end lost 4 bases, and 5 bases lay between the germline ends.

The chain employs TRBV20-1 and TRBJ1-5, with 11 bases aligning to TRBD1. CDR3 length: 13 amino acids. Germline CDR1 is DFQATT and CDR2 is SNEGSKA (reference sequence). V was clipped by 6 bases and J by 3 bases; unmatched bases: 1. CDR3 protein: CSAGQGANQPQHF. CDR3 nucleotides: TGCAGTGCCGGACAGGGGGCCAATCAGCCCCAGCATTTT.